This entry concerns a single T cell receptor (beta chain). Profiling relied on immunoSEQ multiplex PCR, and the TCRdb table lists in-frame clones only, not all of them. The table lists 13,000 to 15,000 clones, around four fifths of them singletons. This sample was included in a study of OX40 agonist ivuxolimab in advanced cancers. In the study overall: Ivuxolimab doses were 0.01, 0.1, 0.3, 1.5, 3 or 10 mg/kg every 2 weeks. Dose-escalation patients' cancers were hepatocellular carcinoma, melanoma, renal cell or head and neck cancer.

The CDR3 is 15 amino acids. Germline loops: CDR1 LNHNV, CDR2 YYDKDF (reference sequence). V was clipped by 0 bases and J by 1 base, with 10 bases between them. Blood specimens came from baseline, cycle 4 day 1, and cycle 7 day 1. This specimen was CD4+ or CD8+ T cells sorted from blood, taken in a trial of the OX40 agonist ivuxolimab. The TCR comes from an adult with an advanced solid tumor such as melanoma, head and neck, liver or kidney cancer. This chain connects TRBV15 to TRBJ2-7; D unclear. Written as DNA, the CDR3 is TGTGCCACCAGCAGAGATCCACAGTCTTCCTACGAGCAGTACTTC. Translating it yields CATSRDPQSSYEQYF. The full variable domain, its missing parts supplied by reference TRBV15 and TRBJ2-7, is DAMVIQNPRYQVTQFGKPVTLSCSQTLNHNVMYWYQQKSSQAPKLLFHYYDKDFNNEADTPDNFQSRRPNTSFCFLDIRSPGLGDTAMYLCATSRDPQSSYEQYFGPGTRLTVT.